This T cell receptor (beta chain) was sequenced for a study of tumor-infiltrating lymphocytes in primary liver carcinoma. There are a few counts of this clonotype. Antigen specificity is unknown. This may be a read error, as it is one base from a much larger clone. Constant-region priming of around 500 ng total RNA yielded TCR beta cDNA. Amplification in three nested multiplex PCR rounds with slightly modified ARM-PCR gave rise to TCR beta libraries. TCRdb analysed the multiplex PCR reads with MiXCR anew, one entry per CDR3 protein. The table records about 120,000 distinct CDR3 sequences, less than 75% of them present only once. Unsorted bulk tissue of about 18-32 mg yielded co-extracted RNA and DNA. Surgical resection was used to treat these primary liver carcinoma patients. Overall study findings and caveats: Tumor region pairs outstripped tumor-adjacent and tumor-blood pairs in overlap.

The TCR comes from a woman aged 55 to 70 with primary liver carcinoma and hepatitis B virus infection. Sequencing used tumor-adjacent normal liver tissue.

The CDR3 DNA is TGTACCAGCAGTTTTATGCAGGGGGGCGAGCAGTACTTC. Translating it yields CTSSFMQGGEQYF. The chain combines TRBV12-3 or TRBV12-4 with TRBJ2-7, with D perhaps matching TRBD1 (7 bases). This CDR3 has 13 amino acids.